The 30 T cell receptor beta chains below were found in one sample sequenced in a study of blood T cell repertoires in COVID-19. Produced via immunoSEQ multiplex PCR; TCRdb's table is partial and in-frame only. This table holds 25,000 to 35,000 clones, roughly four fifths found once. Sequenced sample: peripheral blood. These receptors were obtained from a woman aged 80 or over with acute or convalescent COVID-19.

The chain links TRBV29-1 to TRBJ2-7, with 10 bases that match TRBD2. In germline, CDR1 is SQVTM, CDR2 ANQGSEA. V was pared by 4 bases and J by 6 bases, with 9 bases of the junction left unmatched. This CDR3 contains 14 residues. The CDR3 DNA reads TGCAGCGTTGGTTCGGCTAGCGGGGGACCCGAGCAGTACTTC. Translating it yields CSVGSASGGPEQYF.

This sequence joins TRBV28 and TRBJ2-6; D possibly corresponds to TRBD1 (6 bases). Germline V gives CDR1 MDHEN, CDR2 SYDVKM. Trimming stripped 10 bases from V and 2 bases from J, with 18 bases between. The length of the CDR3 is 16 residues. The CDR3 region is CATRGSRRTGANVLTF. CDR3 sequence (DNA): TGTGCCACCAGGGGCTCCCGCCGGACTGGGGCCAACGTCCTGACTTTC. The full variable domain, completed using reference TRBV28 and TRBJ2-6, is DVKVTQSSRYLVKRTGEKVFLECVQDMDHENMFWYRQDPGLGLRLIYFSYDVKMKEKGDIPEGYSVSREKKERFSLILESASTNQTSMYLCATRGSRRTGANVLTFGAGSRLTVL.

This clone has only a few counts. The V gene is TRBV24-1, the J gene TRBJ2-5; maybe TRBD2 (5 bases). The CDR3 contains 16 residues. Germline V gives CDR1 KGHDR, CDR2 SFDVKD. Trimming took 2 bases from V and 5 from J, leaving 17 bases between them. Here the CDR3 reads CATSDSGLSPMETQYF. CDR3 DNA sequence: TGTGCCACCAGTGATTCCGGACTGAGTCCAATGGAGACCCAGTACTTC.

V usage is TRBV5-1 and J usage is TRBJ2-1; 10 positions match TRBD1. V was pared by 2 bases and J by 10 bases, with 18 bases of the junction left unmatched. CDR1 is SGHRS and CDR2 is YFSETQ in the germline V gene. The CDR3 length is 18 residues. The CDR3 region has the DNA TGCGCCAGCAGCTTACGGACAGGGGGGATTCAAGGGGAAGGGGAGCAGTTCTTC. Its protein is CASSLRTGGIQGEGEQFF. The complete variable domain, with remaining parts taken from reference TRBV5-1 and TRBJ2-1, reads KAGVTQTPRYLIKTRGQQVTLSCSPISGHRSVSWYQQTPGQGLQFLFEYFSETQRNKGNFPGRFSGRQFSNSRSEMNVSTLELGDSALYLCASSLRTGGIQGEGEQFFGPGTRLTVL.

V is TRBV2 and J is TRBJ2-3; D unclear. The CDR3 length is 11 residues. V was trimmed by 8 bases and J by 5 bases, leaving 8 bases between them. Per germline, CDR1 SNHLY and CDR2 FYNNEI. CDR3 bases: TGTGCCAGCGAGGAAGTAGATACGCAGTATTTT. Its translation is CASEEVDTQYF.

The count of this clone is one. CDR3 in amino acids: CASSRLRAGGSNEQFF. In DNA, the CDR3 is TGTGCCAGTAGTCGCCTAAGAGCGGGGGGCTCGAATGAGCAGTTCTTC. This chain uses TRBV19 with TRBJ2-1; 9 nucleotides align to TRBD2. V trimming: 5 bases; J trimming: 7 bases; junction bases outside the gene matches: 12. CDR3 size: 16 residues. Germline CDR1 LNHDA, CDR2 SQIVND (reference sequence).

The chain has TRBV6-1 and TRBJ1-3; no definite D call. Trimming removed 2 bases at V and 0 bases at J, with 17 bases between. The CDR3 has 18 amino acids. Germline CDR1 reads MNHNS; CDR2 reads SASEGT. CDR3 coding DNA: TGTGCCAGCAGTGAAAGAAGGATAATCGGGAACTCTGGAAACACCATATATTTT. Encoded protein: CASSERRIIGNSGNTIYF.

This rearrangement joins TRBV6-2 or TRBV6-3 to TRBJ1-5, with D possibly TRBD1 on 6 matching bases. V dropped 5 bases and J dropped 1 base, with 15 bases sitting between them. The CDR3 is 16 amino acids. Germline-derived CDR1 and CDR2 are MNHEY and SVGEGT. CDR3 sequence: CASSPRGGLSNQPQHF. In DNA form, the CDR3 reads TGTGCCAGCAGTCCAAGGGGGGGGTTGAGCAATCAGCCCCAGCATTTT.

The chain links TRBV6-6 to TRBJ1-5; D may be TRBD1 (5 bases). From germline, CDR1 is MNHNY and CDR2 SVGAGI (reference sequence). The CDR3 consists of 17 residues. V lost 5 bases and J lost 0, with 17 bases in between. Here the CDR3 reads CASSPATAPYSNQPQHF. Here the CDR3 DNA reads TGTGCCAGCAGTCCCGCGACAGCTCCCTATAGCAATCAGCCCCAGCATTTT.

The rearrangement uses TRBV28 and TRBJ2-2; 12 nucleotides align to TRBD1. Germline CDR1 MDHEN, CDR2 SYDVKM. Unmatched junction bases numbered 13, after V lost 4 bases and J lost 4 bases. The CDR3 contains 19 residues. This chain's CDR3 is CASSSPGQGAVGGTGELFF. The CDR3 nucleotides are TGTGCCAGCAGTTCTCCGGGACAGGGGGCAGTGGGTGGCACCGGGGAGCTGTTTTTT.

The chain links TRBV7-9 to TRBJ2-3, with D perhaps TRBD2 (5 bases). V lost 4 bases and J lost 6, with 17 bases in between. CDR3 length: 15 residues. In germline, CDR1 is SEHNR, CDR2 FQNEAQ (reference sequence). CDR3 nucleotide sequence: TGTGCCAGCAGCTCGCAATTATCCTCGGGGGATACGCAGTATTTT. Its translation: CASSSQLSSGDTQYF. The variable domain in full, with the rest retrieved from reference TRBV7-9 and TRBJ2-3, is DTGVSQNPRHKITKRGQNVTFRCDPISEHNRLYWYRQTLGQGPEFLTYFQNEAQLEKSRLLSDRFSAERPKGSFSTLEIQRTEQGDSAMYLCASSSQLSSGDTQYFGPGTRLTVL.

J is TRBJ1-4 and V is TRBV3-1 (or the pseudogene TRBV3-2); 9 bases match TRBD1. J lost 4 bases, V lost 2 bases, and 2 bases had no gene match. This CDR3 is 15 amino acids long. Germline CDR1 reads LGHDT; CDR2 reads YNNKEL (reference sequence). CDR3 bases: TGTGCCAGCAGCCAATGGGGACAGGGTAATGAAAAACTGTTTTTT. Translating gives CASSQWGQGNEKLFF.

The chain recombines TRBV28 with TRBJ2-5; D gene ambiguous. The CDR3 is made up of 13 amino acids. V lost 3 bases and J 4 bases, leaving 9 bases between the germline ends. Germline CDR1 and CDR2: MDHEN and SYDVKM. The CDR3 DNA is TGTGCCAGCAGTTTTCAGGCCCGAGAGACCCAGTACTTC. The encoded protein is CASSFQARETQYF.

V gene TRBV5-5 combines with J gene TRBJ1-1, with 8 bases that match TRBD1. The CDR3 has 15 amino acids. V was clipped by 2 bases and J by 1 base; unmatched bases: 4. Germline CDR1 reads SGHKS; CDR2 reads YYEKEE (reference sequence). CDR3 bases: TGTGCCAGCAGCTTTCGAGACAGGGGGAACACTGAAGCTTTCTTT. This translates into CASSFRDRGNTEAFF.

The J gene is TRBJ2-4, the V gene TRBV7-2, with TRBD1 matching 8 bases. The germline V gene has CDR1 SGHTA and CDR2 FQGNSA. V lost 3 bases and J lost 7; bases outside the gene matches: 14. The length of the CDR3 is 17 residues. Here the CDR3 reads CASSLTLPRQGRNIQYF. The CDR3 region has the DNA TGTGCCAGCAGCTTGACCCTCCCCCGACAGGGGCGGAACATTCAGTACTTC. The full variable domain, its missing parts supplied by reference TRBV7-2 and TRBJ2-4, is GAGVSQSPSNKVTEKGKDVELRCDPISGHTALYWYRQSLGQGLEFLIYFQGNSAPDKSGLPSDRFSAERTGGSVSTLTIQRTQQEDSAVYLCASSLTLPRQGRNIQYFGAGTRLSVL.

This chain joins TRBV9 and TRBJ2-3; the match to TRBD2 covers 8 bases. There are 17 residues in the CDR3. Germline V gene data show CDR1 as SGDLS and CDR2 as YYNGEE. V shed 0 bases and J 1 base; nucleotides not matched to a gene: 7. CDR3 protein: CASSVDAAGGRTDTQYF. The CDR3 DNA follows: TGTGCCAGCAGCGTAGACGCGGCGGGAGGCCGCACAGATACGCAGTATTTT.

The CDR3 is CASSSLRVYADTQYF. The CDR3 DNA reads TGTGCCAGCAGTTCCCTGAGGGTATACGCGGATACGCAGTATTTT. The V gene is TRBV27, the J gene TRBJ2-3, with TRBD2 as a possible D gene (5 bases). Germline V gene data show CDR1 as MNHEY and CDR2 as SMNVEV (reference sequence). The CDR3 is made up of 15 amino acids. V was trimmed by 4 bases and J by 6 bases, leaving 17 bases between them.

V gene TRBV2 combines with J gene TRBJ2-1; 10 bases fit TRBD2. CDR3 length: 15 residues. V was pared by 4 bases and J by 9 bases, with 9 bases of the junction left unmatched. CDR1 SNHLY and CDR2 FYNNEI come from the germline V gene. In DNA form, the CDR3 reads TGTGCCAGCAGTGTCTCAGCGGGAGGGCCAGCTGAGCAGTTCTTC. Translating gives CASSVSAGGPAEQFF.

CDR3 in amino acids: CASSSGNGRVNEQFF. CDR3 nucleotides: TGTGCCAGCAGTTCGGGCAACGGGAGGGTCAATGAGCAGTTCTTC. The chain recombines TRBV27 with TRBJ2-1, with 8 bases lining up with TRBD2. Germline values: CDR1 MNHEY, CDR2 SMNVEV (reference sequence). The CDR3 covers 15 residues. V gave up 4 bases and J gave up 6 bases; unmatched junction bases: 8.

The rearrangement links TRBV7-2 to TRBJ1-2, with D hard to call. The CDR3 length is 13 residues. Deletions cut 5 bases from V and 5 bases from J, with 12 bases between. Germline CDR1 is SGHTA and CDR2 is FQGNSA. The CDR3, as DNA: TGTGCCAGCAGCACGGATCCTAGATATGGCTACACCTTC. Amino acid sequence: CASSTDPRYGYTF.

V usage is TRBV3-1 (or the pseudogene TRBV3-2) and J usage is TRBJ2-3; 8 bases align to TRBD1. Losses at the gene ends were 1 base for V and 4 bases for J; bases not matched to a gene: 13. Germline V CDR1 and CDR2: LGHDT, YNNKEL (reference sequence). There are 18 residues in the CDR3. CDR3 loop: CASSQGSPGQANADTQYF. The CDR3 region has the DNA TGTGCCAGCAGCCAAGGAAGCCCGGGACAGGCGAATGCAGATACGCAGTATTTT.

V is TRBV9 and J is TRBJ2-5, with a tentative D call TRBD2 (5 bases). Deletions cut 0 bases from V and 7 bases from J, with 13 bases between. This CDR3 region has 14 residues. Germline assignment: CDR1 SGDLS and CDR2 YYNGEE. CDR3 sequence reads: CASSVGLDGGTQYF. CDR3 bases: TGTGCCAGCAGCGTAGGACTGGACGGAGGGACCCAGTACTTC.

This clone was seen once. The chain's CDR3 is CASSPGGTWELEQYF. The CDR3 DNA reads as TGCGCCAGCAGCCCCGGAGGGACCTGGGAGCTCGAGCAGTACTTC. The chain recombines TRBV4-1 with TRBJ2-7; D possibly corresponds to TRBD2 (6 bases). This CDR3 region has 15 residues. Germline CDR1 reads MGHRA; CDR2 reads YSYEKL. Trimming removed 4 bases from V and 6 bases from J, with 19 bases in between.

The chain combines TRBV28 with TRBJ1-5; TRBD1 aligns across 7 bases. Germline lookup yields CDR1 MDHEN and CDR2 SYDVKM. This CDR3 has 16 residues. J was trimmed by 4 bases and V by 4 bases; bases with no gene match: 10. The chain's CDR3 is CASSSPGGNRNQPQHF. The CDR3 bases are TGTGCCAGCAGTTCCCCAGGGGGGAATCGAAATCAGCCCCAGCATTTT.

The V and J genes are TRBV6-5 and TRBJ1-1; D ambiguous. The CDR3 is made up of 12 amino acids. Per the germline V gene, CDR1 is MNHEY and CDR2 is SVGAGI. V was trimmed by 6 bases and J by 5 bases, leaving 10 bases between them. For the CDR3, the DNA is TGTGCCAGCAGGATTTTCAGGACTGAAGCTTTCTTT. This codes for CASRIFRTEAFF.

This rearrangement joins TRBV7-9 to TRBJ1-6; no clear D gene. The CDR3 totals 13 residues. V was cut by 4 bases and J by 8 bases, with 9 bases left in between. CDR1 is SEHNR and CDR2 is FQNEAQ in the germline V gene (reference sequence). For the CDR3, the DNA is TGTGCCAGCAGCTCTCGGAGGGATTCACCCCTCCACTTT. Its translation: CASSSRRDSPLHF.

This clone was seen more than once but under ten times. V is TRBV29-1 and J is TRBJ2-7; 8 nucleotides align to TRBD1. CDR3 size: 13 residues. J was trimmed by 1 base and V by 7 bases; bases with no gene match: 6. Germline values: CDR1 SQVTM, CDR2 ANQGSEA. Here the CDR3 reads CSAQDRVSYEQYF. As DNA, the CDR3 is TGCAGCGCCCAGGACAGGGTGTCCTACGAGCAGTACTTC.

The chain employs TRBV28 and TRBJ2-3; tentative D call: TRBD2 (6 bases). V gave up 4 bases and J gave up 1 base, with 9 bases separating them. The CDR3 spans 14 residues. Germline lookup yields CDR1 MDHEN and CDR2 SYDVKM. The CDR3 protein is CASSYPGGTDTQYF. DNA for the CDR3: TGTGCCAGCAGTTATCCGGGGGGCACAGATACGCAGTATTTT. The full variable domain, rest sourced from reference TRBV28 and TRBJ2-3, is DVKVTQSSRYLVKRTGEKVFLECVQDMDHENMFWYRQDPGLGLRLIYFSYDVKMKEKGDIPEGYSVSREKKERFSLILESASTNQTSMYLCASSYPGGTDTQYFGPGTRLTVL.

The chain combines TRBV24-1 with TRBJ1-5, with D possibly being TRBD1 (5 bases). Germline values: CDR1 KGHDR, CDR2 SFDVKD. Between the trimmed V and J ends, which lost 5 bases and 0 bases, there was a span of 13 bases. This CDR3 is built from 16 residues. The CDR3 reads CATSAGGVNSNQPQHF. The CDR3 nucleotides read TGTGCCACCAGTGCTGGAGGGGTAAATAGCAATCAGCCCCAGCATTTT.

The chain combines TRBV21-1 with TRBJ1-2; the table's D gene call, TRBD1, was not cross checked with the DNA. TRBV21-1 is described as a pseudogene. This CDR3 is 14 amino acids long. DNA for the CDR3: TGTGCCAGCAGCAACGTACAGGGTCGTTATGGCTACACCTTC. Its translation is CASSNVQGRYGYTF.